A selection of T cell receptor beta chains follows, all from one sample in a study of T cell repertoires in cytomegalovirus infection. TCRdb called the reads again in MiXCR, with one record for every CDR3 protein. The sample contains approximately 910,000 distinct CDR3 sequences, around 31% of which appear only once. Their cognate antigens are unknown. The sample in question was cultured CD8+ T cells from PBMCs, obtained from culture after CMV antigen stimulation. These receptors all stem from a human donor in good health (CMV status not recorded). Some clones in this sample may be carry-over from other donors' samples. CDR3s include the opening cysteine and the closing phenylalanine or tryptophan. D genes are given only for firm matches. Clone size, where shown, is once, few, many, or a class for clones that have expanded.

TRBV7-9	TRBD1	TRBJ1-1	many	TGTTCCAGCAGCTCACAGGGGGGGGCTTTCTTT	CSSSSQGGAFF
TRBV4-2	.	TRBJ2-3	.	TGTGCCAGCAGCCAAGAACCGGTGCAGGCTCGCACAGATACGCAGTATTTT	CASSQEPVQARTDTQYF
TRBV7-6	.	TRBJ2-1	few	TGTGCCAGCACCCTTACGGGTGAGCAGTTCTTC	CASTLTGEQFF
TRBV4-3	.	TRBJ1-4	.	TGCGCCAGCAGCCAAACCCAATATGGAGGCCCTGAAAAACTGTTTTTT	CASSQTQYGGPEKLFF
TRBV7-9	.	TRBJ2-1	few	TGTGCCAGCAGCTTAGTAGAGGGGGATGGCCCTAGGGAGCAGTTCTTC	CASSLVEGDGPREQFF
TRBV18	TRBD2	TRBJ2-7	.	TGTGCCAGCTCATGGCGGGGGAGCTCCTACGAGCAGTACTTC	CASSWRGSSYEQYF
TRBV6-1	.	TRBJ1-6	.	TGTGCCAGCAGTGAATTGCGTCAGGAGAATTCACCCCTCCACTTT	CASSELRQENSPLHF
TRBV29-1	.	TRBJ1-1	.	TGCAGCGTAGACCCTGGGATGAACACTGAAGCTTTCTTT	CSVDPGMNTEAFF
TRBV7-9	.	TRBJ2-5	few	TGTGCCAGCAGCTTACGTCAAGGGACGGAAGAGACCCAGTACTTC	CASSLRQGTEETQYF
TRBV7-6	TRBD1	TRBJ2-2	many	TGTGCCAGCAGCTTAGCGAGACAGGGGGCCGGTCCGAACACCGGGGAGCTGTTTTTT	CASSLARQGAGPNTGELFF
TRBV27	TRBD1	TRBJ1-5	.	TGTGCCAGCAGCCAGAGGGAGGGGGCCAATCAGCCCCAGCATTTT	CASSQREGANQPQHF
TRBV6-1	.	TRBJ1-1	many	TGTGCCAGCAGGGCGGGGGGTTCCACTGAAGCTTTCTTT	CASRAGGSTEAFF
TRBV7-9	.	TRBJ2-2	.	TGTGCCAGCAGCCCTCGCCCGGGACTCCCGAACACCGGGGAGCTGTTTTTT	CASSPRPGLPNTGELFF
TRBV7-6	.	TRBJ2-3	few	TGTGCCAGCAGTCCTAGTTTGGGGGATACGCAGTATTTT	CASSPSLGDTQYF
TRBV7-9	.	TRBJ1-1	.	TGTGCCAGCAGCACCCCTGGGCCAGACGCTTTCTTT	CASSTPGPDAFF
TRBV6-6	.	TRBJ1-2	few	TGTGCCAGCAGTAAAGATGTATATGGCTACACCTTC	CASSKDVYGYTF
TRBV27	TRBD1	TRBJ1-6	many	TGTGCCAGCAGTCCCGGGACAGGGGGTAATTCACCCCTCCACTTT	CASSPGTGGNSPLHF
TRBV10-3	.	TRBJ2-5	.	TGTGCCATCAGTGAGTCGGGGAACCAAGAGACCCAGTACTTC	CAISESGNQETQYF
TRBV7-9	TRBD1	TRBJ1-4	few	TGTGCCAGCGTCGACAGGGACGAGTCGGATGAAAAACTGTTTTTT	CASVDRDESDEKLFF
TRBV10-1	.	TRBJ2-7	.	TGCGCCAGCAGCCTCTTTAGGGGCTACGAGCAGTACTTC	CASSLFRGYEQYF
TRBV7-9	.	TRBJ1-1	few	TGTGCCAGCATCACAGGAATAACTGAAGCTTTCTTT	CASITGITEAFF
TRBV25-1	.	TRBJ1-1	.	TGTGCCAGCAGTGACCACGGCGGGGGGAACACTGAAGCTTTCTTT	CASSDHGGGNTEAFF
TRBV6-2/TRBV6-3	.	TRBJ2-1	.	TGTGCCAGCGGTGTAAGGGCCCATGAGCAGTTCTTC	CASGVRAHEQFF
TRBV7-9	.	TRBJ1-2	few	TGTGCCAGCAGCCCTGGATTGGGCTACTATGGCTACACCTTC	CASSPGLGYYGYTF
TRBV7-6	TRBD2	TRBJ2-5	few	TGTGCCAGCAGCTTTATGGTAGCGGGGGGCCAAGAGACCCAGTACTTC	CASSFMVAGGQETQYF
TRBV4-1	.	TRBJ1-1	.	TGCGCCAGCAGCCAAGACGTAGTTCTGGGAGGGGCTGAAGCTTTCTTT	CASSQDVVLGGAEAFF
TRBV12-3/TRBV12-4	TRBD2	TRBJ2-1	many	TGTGCCAGCAGTTTTGGGGTTGCGGGGGGCTTTAGCTCCTACAATGAGCAGTTCTTC	CASSFGVAGGFSSYNEQFF
TRBV11-2	TRBD1	TRBJ1-1	few	TGTGCCAGCAGCTTAGAGGCAGGGGGCTGGGGCACTGAAGCTTTCTTT	CASSLEAGGWGTEAFF
TRBV12-3/TRBV12-4	.	TRBJ1-2	once	TGTGCCAGCACCCTAGTAGGGGGGCCGGAAGGCTACACCTTC	CASTLVGGPEGYTF
TRBV5-5	TRBD1	TRBJ1-3	.	TGTGCCAGCAGCTCGATGGACAGGTCTCCCTCTGGAAACACCATATATTTT	CASSSMDRSPSGNTIYF
TRBV19	TRBD2	TRBJ2-1	.	TGTGCCAGTAGGCAACTAGCGGGGGGGCTTGGTGAGCAGTTCTTC	CASRQLAGGLGEQFF
TRBV7-8	.	TRBJ1-5	.	TGTGCCAGCAGCTTACCGGAAGAAGGCAATAATCAGCCCCAGCATTTT	CASSLPEEGNNQPQHF
TRBV25-1	.	TRBJ1-4	many	TGTGCCAGCAGTGAGCGGGGGGTCATTGCAACTAATGAAAAACTGTTTTTT	CASSERGVIATNEKLFF
TRBV13	.	TRBJ1-6	few	TGTGCCAGCAGCCGGGGTCAGAGCTCCTATAATTCACCCCTCCACTTT	CASSRGQSSYNSPLHF
TRBV6-5	.	TRBJ1-5	few	TGTGCCAGCAGGACCAGGGGCATGGGGCCCCAGCATTTT	CASRTRGMGPQHF
TRBV7-9	.	TRBJ2-7	few	TGTGCCAGCAGGACTTTGACAGGAGATCCGCAGTACTTC	CASRTLTGDPQYF
TRBV10-3	.	TRBJ2-1	.	TGTGCCATCAGCTCGGGGCGGACATTCGATGAGCAGTTCTTC	CAISSGRTFDEQFF
TRBV7-2	.	TRBJ2-3	many	TGTGCCAGCAGCTTGACGGACCCCCACACAGATACGCAGTATTTT	CASSLTDPHTDTQYF
TRBV13	.	TRBJ1-3	.	TGTGCCAGCAGCTTAATTGACGGGGGGATCTCTGGAAACACCATATATTTT	CASSLIDGGISGNTIYF
TRBV19	TRBD1	TRBJ1-5	few	TGTGCCAGTAGCCGTAGGGACAGCAAGCAGCCCCAGCATTTT	CASSRRDSKQPQHF
TRBV4-1	.	TRBJ1-1	many	TGCGCCAGCAGCCAAGAGCAGGGGAACACTGAAGCTTTCTTT	CASSQEQGNTEAFF
TRBV12-3/TRBV12-4	TRBD1	TRBJ2-4	few	TGTGCCAGCAGTCCAACAGGGGGCGGGAACATTCAGTACTTC	CASSPTGGGNIQYF
TRBV27	.	TRBJ2-2	.	TGTGCCAGCAGTTTGTTGGGTAGGCGGCTGTTTTTT	CASSLLGRRLFF
TRBV3-1	.	TRBJ2-1	.	TGTGCCAGCAGCCAAGTCACCAGGCTAGGACCGTACAATGAGCAGTTCTTC	CASSQVTRLGPYNEQFF
TRBV19	TRBD1	TRBJ2-7	.	TGTGCCAGTAGTGCGGGACAGGGCGGGTACGAGCAGTACTTC	CASSAGQGGYEQYF
TRBV7-9	.	TRBJ1-1	many	TGTGCCAGCAGCCCCCAAGGGGGCACTGAAGCTTTCTTT	CASSPQGGTEAFF
TRBV16	.	TRBJ1-1	once	TGTGCCAGCAGCCAGTGGCAGGGATTGAACACTGAAGCTTTCTTT	CASSQWQGLNTEAFF
TRBV28	TRBD1	TRBJ2-1	few	TGTGCCAGCAGTTATCGACAGGGGGGAGACTACAATGAGCAGTTCTTC	CASSYRQGGDYNEQFF
TRBV20-1	TRBD1	TRBJ1-1	few	TGCAGTGCTCTGGACAGGGACTATACTGAAGCTTTCTTT	CSALDRDYTEAFF